The 22 T cell receptor beta chains listed next were all sequenced from one sample in a study of T-cell reconstitution after alpha-beta-depleted transplantation in children. The library targeted TCRbeta and was prepared with unique molecular identifiers. From the PCR reads, TCRdb called clonotypes with MiXCR, one entry per CDR3 protein. The sample yields approximately 500,000 distinct CDR3 sequences, more than 9% seen once. The sequenced sample was PBMCs, obtained before TCRalphabeta/CD19-depleted stem cell transplant. The source of these receptors is a child younger than 10 with inherited bone marrow failure, due to receive a stem cell transplant.

This clonotype was seen at least ten times. J is TRBJ1-1 and V is TRBV6-1; D gene uncertain. V lost 5 bases to trimming and J lost 2 bases, with 9 bases between them. The CDR3 is 13 residues long. The germline V gene has CDR1 MNHNS and CDR2 SASEGT. The chain's CDR3 is CASSLALNTEAFF. Here the CDR3 DNA reads TGTGCCAGCAGTCTGGCCCTTAACACTGAAGCTTTCTTT.

This clonotype was counted a few times. V is TRBV12-3 or TRBV12-4 and J is TRBJ2-1; D might be TRBD2 (5 bases). The CDR3 is 15 residues long. The V end lost 4 bases, the J end lost 3 bases, and 13 bases lay between the germline ends. As DNA, the CDR3 is TGTGCCAGCAGTTCGTCCAGCGGAGGCTACAATGAGCAGTTCTTC. Translating it yields CASSSSSGGYNEQFF.

This clonotype turned up a few times. Written as DNA, the CDR3 is TGCAGCGTTGAGGGTTCCGGGGACTCCTACAATGAGCAGTTCTTC. Translation gives CSVEGSGDSYNEQFF. V is TRBV29-1 and J is TRBJ2-1, with D possibly matching TRBD2 (5 bases). V was pared by 3 bases and J by 0 bases, with 12 bases between. Germline V CDR1 and CDR2: SQVTM, ANQGSEA. The CDR3 runs 15 residues.

The chain recombines TRBV5-1 with TRBJ2-7; tentative D call: TRBD1 (6 bases). CDR1 is SGHRS and CDR2 is YFSETQ in the germline V gene. This CDR3 has 18 residues. Trimming removed 1 base at V and 0 bases at J, with 20 bases between. In DNA form, the CDR3 reads TGCGCCAGCAGCTTGAACCGGGACACCTCCTTTTACTCCTACGAGCAGTACTTC. This encodes CASSLNRDTSFYSYEQYF.

As for this clonotype: Possible read error: a much larger clone is one base away. The conserved phenylalanine or tryptophan normally closing the CDR3 is absent here, so this likely arose from a read error. The chain joins TRBV10-2 to TRBJ2-1; tentative D call: TRBD2 (6 bases). The V gene lost 5 bases and the J gene lost 3 bases, with 11 bases spanning the gap. CDR1 and CDR2 (germline): WSHSY, SAAADI. The CDR3 spans 14 residues. The DNA for the CDR3 is TGCGCCAGCAGTTTGATTAGCGGCTACAATGAGCAGTTCTCC. It yields the protein CASSLISGYNEQFS.

This clonotype showed up many times. The chain combines TRBV12-3 or TRBV12-4 with TRBJ2-1; tentative D call: TRBD2 (6 bases). This CDR3 has 17 amino acids. V was trimmed by 4 bases and J by 0 bases, leaving 16 bases between them. In DNA, the CDR3 is TGTGCCAGCAGTTCGGGGACTTCCCAGAGCTCCTACAATGAGCAGTTCTTC. It translates to CASSSGTSQSSYNEQFF.

In regard to this clonotype: This clone may be a read error of a much larger clone one base away. The chain has TRBV27 and TRBJ1-2; possible D gene TRBD1, 5 bases. The length of the CDR3 is 16 residues. The germline CDR1 and CDR2 sequences are MNHEY and SMNVEV (reference sequence). The V and J ends lost 6 bases and 3 bases respectively, with 20 bases between them. The CDR3 bases are TGTGCCAGCAGGCTTACCTGGGGCAGGGAGGACTATGGCTACACCTTC. Its protein product is CASRLTWGREDYGYTF.

V and J are TRBV20-1 and TRBJ2-1; no firm D call. Germline CDR1 is DFQATT and CDR2 is SNEGSKA (reference sequence). The CDR3 covers 13 residues. V lost 5 bases and J 0 bases, leaving 8 bases between the germline ends. This CDR3 reads CSAPTASYNEQFF. For the CDR3, the DNA is TGCAGTGCTCCTACGGCCTCCTACAATGAGCAGTTCTTC.

There are many counts of this clonotype. The chain combines TRBV6-5 with TRBJ1-1; D remains unclear. Trimming stripped 2 bases from V and 4 bases from J, with 14 bases between. CDR1 MNHEY and CDR2 SVGAGI come from the germline V gene. CDR3 size: 15 residues. The CDR3 protein is CASSYQGQTSTEAFF. For the CDR3, the DNA is TGTGCCAGCAGTTACCAAGGGCAGACCAGCACTGAAGCTTTCTTT.

This clonotype came up a few times. This chain joins TRBV20-1 and TRBJ2-3, with 9 nucleotides matching TRBD1. The CDR3 consists of 13 residues. Unmatched junction bases numbered 7, after V lost 6 bases and J lost 6 bases. The germline gives CDR1 DFQATT, CDR2 SNEGSKA (reference sequence). DNA of the CDR3: TGCAGTGCCCACAGGGGGCTATCGGATACGCAGTATTTT. This codes for CSAHRGLSDTQYF.

This clonotype occurred many times. This rearrangement joins TRBV5-1 to TRBJ2-1; 10 bases are shared with TRBD2. The CDR3 extends over 15 amino acids. The trim removed 0 bases at V and 6 bases at J, leaving 3 bases unmatched. The germline gives CDR1 SGHRS, CDR2 YFSETQ. CDR3 protein: CASSLEGLAPNEQFF. DNA of the CDR3: TGCGCCAGCAGCTTGGAGGGACTAGCGCCCAATGAGCAGTTCTTC. Variable domain in full (rest from reference TRBV5-1 and TRBJ2-1): KAGVTQTPRYLIKTRGQQVTLSCSPISGHRSVSWYQQTPGQGLQFLFEYFSETQRNKGNFPGRFSGRQFSNSRSEMNVSTLELGDSALYLCASSLEGLAPNEQFFGPGTRLTVL.

Comments on this clonotype: One junction end does not reproduce the germline sequence, and a read error may be involved. The J gene is TRBJ2-1, the V gene TRBV15; 7 nucleotides line up with TRBD1. Germline V gives CDR1 LNHNV, CDR2 YYDKDF (reference sequence). This CDR3 has 16 amino acids. Here the CDR3 DNA reads TGTGCCACCAGCCGACAGACAGGGAAATACTACAATGAGCAGATCTTC. It is translated as CATSRQTGKYYNEQIF. Together with reference TRBV15 and TRBJ2-1, the CDR3 gives the full variable domain: DAMVIQNPRYQVTQFGKPVTLSCSQTLNHNVMYWYQQKSSQAPKLLFHYYDKDFNNEADTPDNFQSRRPNTSFCFLDIRSPGLGDTAMYLCATSRQTGKYYNEQIFGPGTRLTVL.

This chain links TRBV27 with TRBJ2-2, with a tentative D call TRBD2 (6 bases). CDR1 and CDR2 from the germline V gene are MNHEY and SMNVEV (reference sequence). V lost 3 bases, J lost 4 bases, and 15 bases lay in between. The CDR3 contains 16 residues. The CDR3 DNA is TGTGCCAGCAGTTTTTCTTGGGGGGAGTTCACCGGGGAGCTGTTTTTT. As protein: CASSFSWGEFTGELFF.

As regards this clonotype: A much larger clone sits a single nucleotide away, making a read error possible. The gene calls are TRBV7-9 and TRBJ1-1; D is unresolved. Per the germline V gene, CDR1 is SEHNR and CDR2 is FQNEAQ (reference sequence). The CDR3 spans 11 residues. The CDR3: CASSGGTEAVF. DNA for the CDR3: TGTGCCAGCAGCGGAGGCACTGAAGCTGTCTTT.

This chain joins TRBV19 and TRBJ1-1; D unclear. Germline-derived CDR1 and CDR2 are LNHDA and SQIVND (reference sequence). CDR3 size: 12 residues. V was clipped by 3 bases and J by 7 bases, with 9 bases between them. The CDR3 region is CASSIPSHEAFF. Written as DNA, the CDR3 is TGTGCCAGTAGTATCCCCAGCCATGAAGCTTTCTTT.

The V and J genes are TRBV7-6 and TRBJ2-5; D may be TRBD2 (5 bases). The CDR3 totals 17 residues. Germline V gene data show CDR1 as SGHVS and CDR2 as FNYEAQ. Trimming pared 3 bases from V and 4 bases from J, leaving 21 bases between. The CDR3 loop is CASSLEPGLNLRETQYF. For the CDR3, the DNA is TGTGCCAGCAGCTTGGAACCCGGACTGAACCTAAGAGAGACCCAGTACTTC.

The CDR3 DNA is TGTGCCAGCACCCTGGGACAGGGCACAGATACGCAGTATTTT. Its translation is CASTLGQGTDTQYF. This sequence joins TRBV28 and TRBJ2-3; 8 bases are shared with TRBD1. There are 14 residues in the CDR3. In germline, CDR1 is MDHEN, CDR2 SYDVKM. The J segment lost 1 base and the V segment lost 7 bases, leaving 4 bases of the junction unmatched.

There are many counts of this clonotype. V and J are TRBV24-1 and TRBJ2-1; tentative D call: TRBD1 (6 bases). Germline CDR1 KGHDR, CDR2 SFDVKD. CDR3 size: 15 residues. Deletions cut 2 bases from V and 3 bases from J, with 10 bases between. The CDR3 reads CATSDSSDSYNEQFF. CDR3 sequence (DNA): TGTGCCACCAGTGATTCCTCGGACAGCTACAATGAGCAGTTCTTC.

This clonotype occurred a few times. The rearrangement links TRBV12-3 or TRBV12-4 to TRBJ2-7; D uncertain. The CDR3 runs to 13 residues. V lost 6 bases, J lost 3 bases, and 12 bases lay in between. The CDR3 protein is CASSGARGYEQYF. For the CDR3, the DNA is TGTGCCAGCAGCGGCGCCCGAGGCTACGAGCAGTACTTC.

The J gene is TRBJ2-7, the V gene TRBV27; no reliable D call. The CDR3 length is 13 residues. Germline CDR1 is MNHEY and CDR2 is SMNVEV (reference sequence). The V and J ends lost 5 bases and 3 bases respectively, with 11 bases between them. CDR3 protein: CASSGIGRYEQYF. Written as DNA, the CDR3 is TGTGCCAGCAGTGGAATCGGGCGCTACGAGCAGTACTTC.

This clonotype has ten or more counts. This chain connects TRBV12-3 or TRBV12-4 to TRBJ2-7; D possibly matches TRBD1 or TRBD2 (5 bases each). Trimming removed 6 bases at V and 0 bases at J, with 12 bases between. The CDR3 is 14 residues long. The CDR3 sequence: CASSVGTVSYEQYF. The CDR3 bases are TGTGCCAGCAGCGTCGGGACGGTCTCCTACGAGCAGTACTTC.

V gene TRBV18 combines with J gene TRBJ2-7, with 11 bases identical to TRBD2. This CDR3 has 19 amino acids. CDR1 is KGHSH, CDR2 LQKENI, per germline. The J segment lost 2 bases and the V segment lost 3 bases, leaving 15 bases of the junction unmatched. CDR3 sequence reads: CASSPPVALAGGGPYEQYF. For the CDR3, the DNA is TGTGCCAGCTCACCGCCTGTCGCGCTAGCGGGAGGAGGCCCCTACGAGCAGTACTTC.